This section outlines one T cell receptor (beta chain) sequence together with its context. The antigen remains undetermined. This entry comes from a study of cytomegalovirus exposure and HLA in healthy donors. Study outcomes and limitations: A list of 150 to 200 TCR beta chains associated with cytomegalovirus was given. The tendency of first-cohort TCR clusters to co-occur in the roughly 130 validation repertoires emerged from a later analysis. The study found most TCR sequences rare, yet found some public TCRs in many donors.

With 2 bases clipped from V and 0 bases from J, the junction kept 7 bases outside the gene matches. This CDR3 is built from 17 residues. CDR1 MGHRA and CDR2 YSYEKL come from the germline V gene. Profiled with immunoSEQ multiplex PCR; TCRdb holds only in-frame clones, not every one. In the table there are 82,000 or so clones, 85% to 95% of which are singletons. The TCR comes from a man between 18 and 35 years old in good health and CMV-seronegative. The chain joins TRBV4-1 to TRBJ1-3; 7 bases line up with TRBD1. Sequencing input: PBMCs. Written as DNA, the CDR3 is TGCGCCAGCAGCCAAACGGGGGACAGCAGCTCTGGAAACACCATATATTTT. This translates into CASSQTGDSSSGNTIYF.